This paragraph reports one T cell receptor beta chain. The sample contains more than one DNA sequence encoding this CDR3. A PCR-confirmed or clinician-diagnosed COVID-19 case had contacted exposed participants within 2 weeks of entry. This entry belongs to a study of blood T cell repertoires in COVID-19. Overall study context: The analysed material was cDNA or gDNA that came from T cells, B-cell-depleted T cells, or PBMCs.

In the source study's methods: It was from reference gene primer amplification that nucleated cell counts were estimated. Repertoires were generated with immunoSEQ multiplex PCR, while TCRdb's copy carries only in-frame clones and drops some. Clone size and V and J calls were adopted from that table, with D and trimming inferred from the DNA. Among 350,000 or so clones listed, roughly 90% were seen once. The CDR3 is made up of 13 amino acids. Unmatched junction bases numbered 5, after V lost 4 bases and J lost 8 bases. The germline V gene encodes CDR1 SGHDT and CDR2 YYEEEE. This chain uses TRBV5-6 with TRBJ1-2; 10 bases map to TRBD1. The clonotype originates from a woman in her 30s who had been exposed to COVID-19. Sequenced material: PBMCs or T cells enriched from blood (not recorded which). The CDR3 nucleotides read TGTGCCAGCAGCCTAGACAGGGGGCGAGGCTACACCTTC. This codes for CASSLDRGRGYTF.